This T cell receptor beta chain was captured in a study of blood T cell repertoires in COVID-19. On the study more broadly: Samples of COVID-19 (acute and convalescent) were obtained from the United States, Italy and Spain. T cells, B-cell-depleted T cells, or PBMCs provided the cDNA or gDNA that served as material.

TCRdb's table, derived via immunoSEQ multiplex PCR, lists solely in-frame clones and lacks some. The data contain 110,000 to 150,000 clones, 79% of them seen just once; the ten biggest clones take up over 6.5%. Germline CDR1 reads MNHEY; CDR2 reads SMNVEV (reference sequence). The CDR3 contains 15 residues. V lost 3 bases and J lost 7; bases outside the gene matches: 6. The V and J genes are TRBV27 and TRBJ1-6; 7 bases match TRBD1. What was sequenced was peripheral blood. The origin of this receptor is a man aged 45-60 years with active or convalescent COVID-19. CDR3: CASSFVGQLNSPLHF. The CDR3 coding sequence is TGTGCCAGCAGTTTTGTGGGACAGCTCAATTCACCCCTCCACTTT.